This TCR beta chain came from a study of siplizumab effects on memory and regulatory T cells (dated by TCRdb to between 2018 and 2021). Regarding the complete study: The effect of the anti-CD2 antibody siplizumab on alloreactive T-cell subsets was examined in allogeneic mixed lymphocyte reactions constructed from human PBMCs. The full study reports these points: For roughly 75-97% of proliferating CD4+ or CD8+ clones, no naive or memory phenotype could be assigned. In reactions with siplizumab, an average of 68.8% of mappable alloreactive CD4+ clones were Treg-derived, compared with 25% to 30% in control reactions. The cumulative frequency of alloreactive sequences traceable to unstimulated CD4+ memory T cells was significantly reduced by siplizumab. Sequences below about 10^-5 frequency were poorly captured, so only a minor fraction of alloreactive clones could be mapped to unstimulated subsets. Whether proliferating Tregs from siplizumab cultures were suppressive was not functionally confirmed. Unstimulated naive T cells appeared to be more diverse than memory T cells, and naive cells seemed to make a substantial contribution to the alloresponse.

From the cysteine through the phenylalanine, the CDR3 covers 19 amino acids. The retained sequence is limited to the CDR3, 57 bases, with the frame set at the first base. Germline trimming amounts to 0 bases on V and 1 base on J, with 11 as the count of junction bases outside the gene matches. CDR1 and CDR2 (SGHAT, FQNNGV) derive from the germline V gene. The library was built by means of the immunoSEQ multiplex PCR assay. About 10^5 TCR templates per sample were assayed by the deep sequencing platform. Genomic DNA extracted from sorted T cells was used for TCRbeta CDR3 sequencing. For the original study's pipeline: The R programming language was used for clonal analysis of the TCRbeta CDR3 data. Unstimulated samples were compared with post-reaction CFSE-low samples to define alloreactive CD4+ and CD8+ clones. By matching sequences to the repertoires of sorted unstimulated Treg and non-Treg cells, each alloreactive CD4+ clone was assigned a regulatory or non-regulatory origin. What TCRdb holds here is the immuneACCESS table cut down to in-frame rearrangements. Part of the clones is not present; checked against another copy, under half of the missing clones reflect an unresolved V gene, and the others are unexplained. The V and J calls and the clone size are those of that table, but D and trimming were determined from the DNA. In this sample the table shows over 85,000 clones, more than 85% of which occur a single time. Of the sample, around 6.5% is held by the ten largest clones.

Sorted unstimulated T cells and proliferating T cells recovered from mixed lymphocyte reactions were subjected to TCRbeta CDR3 sequencing. Fresh whole blood from fewer than 11 HLA-typed healthy donors was used to isolate PBMCs. Note on this clone: This receptor's antigen is unknown. No qualities accompany the bases; no much larger clone lies one base away.

Material for sequencing was CD8+ T cells sorted from blood. The receptor comes from a human donor in good health. The rearranged chain carries TRBV11-2 and TRBJ1-3; 8 central bases correspond to TRBD1. The DNA is TGTGCCAGCAGCTTAGATGGCGGCAACAGGGGGTTTTCTGGAAACACCATATATTTT. This is translated as CASSLDGGNRGFSGNTIYF.